The next 28 T cell receptor beta chains were all read from a single sample in a study of T cell responses to AZD1222 COVID-19 vaccine. The repertoire was sequenced with immunoSEQ multiplex PCR; TCRdb's copy has only in-frame clones and lacks some. The sample has approximately 81,000 clones; 80% to 90% are singletons. The starting material was peripheral blood, obtained 28 days after the second AZD1222 dose. These receptors came from an adult who received the AZD1222 COVID-19 vaccine.

The gene calls are TRBV5-6 and TRBJ2-2; D gene unclear. The CDR3 contains 12 residues. The V gene's germline CDR1 is SGHDT and CDR2 YYEEEE. Trimming left V 7 bases short and J 3 bases short, with 7 bases between. The chain's CDR3 is CASLADTGELFF. For the CDR3, the DNA is TGTGCCAGCTTGGCAGACACCGGGGAGCTGTTTTTT.

The rearrangement links TRBV24-1 to TRBJ2-1, with 7 positions matching TRBD1. The CDR3 totals 15 residues. Germline values: CDR1 KGHDR, CDR2 SFDVKD. V lost 0 bases, J lost 7 bases, and 5 bases stayed unmatched. The CDR3 region is CATSDLQAGGNEQFF. The CDR3 nucleotides are TGTGCCACCAGTGATTTGCAGGCAGGGGGAAATGAGCAGTTCTTC.

The chain links TRBV3-1 (or the pseudogene TRBV3-2) to TRBJ1-2; D is ambiguous. CDR1 and CDR2 (germline): LGHDT, YNNKEL (reference sequence). CDR3 length: 13 residues. V gave up 0 bases and J gave up 8 bases, with 10 bases separating them. The CDR3: CASSQELRGGYTF. The CDR3 coding sequence is TGTGCCAGCAGCCAAGAGTTGCGCGGAGGCTACACCTTC.

The rearrangement uses TRBV30 and TRBJ1-4; D call uncertain. Per the germline V gene, CDR1 is GTSNPN and CDR2 is SVGIG (reference sequence). Deletions cut 0 bases from V and 0 bases from J, with 17 bases between. The CDR3 is 18 amino acids. The CDR3 region has the DNA TGTGCCTGGAGTGTTATTTTGTGGGTGTACCCAACTAATGAAAAACTGTTTTTT. This translates into CAWSVILWVYPTNEKLFF.

The chain couples TRBV6-1 to TRBJ1-6, with 7 bases lining up with TRBD1. The germline V gene encodes CDR1 MNHNS and CDR2 SASEGT. V shed 5 bases, J shed 5 bases, and the junction held 6 bases outside the gene matches. CDR3 size: 15 residues. For the CDR3, the DNA is TGTGCCAGCAGTATCCGGGACAGAGATAATTCACCCCTCCACTTT. Amino acids: CASSIRDRDNSPLHF.

This clone was recorded only once. V and J are TRBV28 and TRBJ2-3, with TRBD1 identical over 7 bases. The CDR3 consists of 14 residues. Germline V lookup: CDR1 MDHEN, CDR2 SYDVKM. The V segment lost 3 bases and the J segment 4 bases; nucleotides outside the gene matches: 4. The CDR3 DNA reads as TGTGCCAGCAGTTTTGGTCAGGGGGCAGATACGCAGTATTTT. Translated: CASSFGQGADTQYF.

The chain employs TRBV18 and TRBJ1-1; 8 bases align to TRBD1. J lost 12 bases, V lost 3 bases, and 6 bases had no gene match. Germline V gives CDR1 KGHSH, CDR2 LQKENI. This CDR3 spans 12 amino acids. DNA of the CDR3: TGTGCCAGCTCACCGGACACAGGGGGGACTTTCTTT. It codes for CASSPDTGGTFF.

The chain carries TRBV19 and TRBJ2-3, with D tentatively TRBD2 (6 bases). Trimming removed 5 bases at V and 1 base at J, with 19 bases between. The CDR3 is 17 amino acids. Germline CDR1 reads LNHDA; CDR2 reads SQIVND (reference sequence). Here the CDR3 reads CASSLSLAPRGTDTQYF. DNA for the CDR3: TGTGCCAGTAGTCTCTCGCTAGCGCCCCGGGGCACAGATACGCAGTATTTT.

This sequence joins TRBV2 and TRBJ1-3, with unresolved D. Trimming took off 5 bases at V and 3 bases at J, with 5 bases between the two ends. Germline V gene lookup returns CDR1 SNHLY and CDR2 FYNNEI. This CDR3 has 12 residues. As DNA, the CDR3 is TGTGCCAGCAGTAAAGATGGAAACACCATATATTTT. Its protein is CASSKDGNTIYF.

In this sample, this clone turned up a few times. The CDR3, as DNA: TGTGCCAGCAGCTTAGATCTGGGGGGGCTGAGTGGCTACACCTTC. This translates into CASSLDLGGLSGYTF. This chain joins TRBV11-2 and TRBJ1-2, with a possible D match to TRBD1 (6 bases). Germline-derived CDR1 and CDR2 are SGHAT and FQNNGV. V lost 0 bases and J 7 bases, leaving 15 bases between the germline ends. This CDR3 has 15 amino acids.

The chain is built from TRBV6-5 and TRBJ1-1; D call uncertain. The CDR3 consists of 14 residues. V was pared by 5 bases and J by 11 bases, with 21 bases between. Germline-derived CDR1 and CDR2 are MNHEY and SVGAGI. CDR3 sequence reads: CASSLQSNLVKAFF. The CDR3 nucleotides read TGTGCCAGCAGTCTTCAGTCGAATCTAGTTAAGGCTTTCTTT.

The chain couples TRBV15 to TRBJ2-1, with unresolved D. The V end was cut by 0 bases, the J end by 4 bases, with 7 bases between. The CDR3 is 14 amino acids. CDR1 LNHNV and CDR2 YYDKDF come from the germline V gene (reference sequence). CDR3 amino acids: CATSRDGRYNEQFF. In nucleotides, the CDR3 is TGTGCCACCAGCAGAGACGGACGGTACAATGAGCAGTTCTTC. The entire variable domain, with the rest obtained from reference TRBV15 and TRBJ2-1, is as follows: DAMVIQNPRYQVTQFGKPVTLSCSQTLNHNVMYWYQQKSSQAPKLLFHYYDKDFNNEADTPDNFQSRRPNTSFCFLDIRSPGLGDTAMYLCATSRDGRYNEQFFGPGTRLTVL.

V and J are TRBV11-2 and TRBJ1-2; D remains ambiguous. V lost 2 bases, J lost 0 bases, and 10 bases lay in between. The CDR3 has 15 residues. Germline assignment: CDR1 SGHAT and CDR2 FQNNGV. CDR3: CASSLSGLANYGYTF. CDR3 coding DNA: TGTGCCAGCAGCTTATCCGGCCTAGCTAACTATGGCTACACCTTC. Full variable domain (missing parts from reference TRBV11-2 and TRBJ1-2): EAGVAQSPRYKIIEKRQSVAFWCNPISGHATLYWYQQILGQGPKLLIQFQNNGVVDDSQLPKDRFSAERLKGVDSTLKIQPAKLEDSAVYLCASSLSGLANYGYTFGSGTRLTVV.

This chain uses TRBV7-3 with TRBJ2-5, with unresolved D. V was clipped by 3 bases and J by 5 bases, with 16 bases between them. This CDR3 region has 15 residues. From germline, CDR1 is SGHTA and CDR2 FQGTGA. The CDR3 DNA follows: TGTGCCAGCAGCTTTTCGGGCGGTGGCGTGGAGACCCAGTACTTC. Amino acid sequence: CASSFSGGGVETQYF.

The chain employs TRBV11-1 and TRBJ2-3; 7 nucleotides match TRBD2. This CDR3 contains 15 residues. Looked up from germline, CDR1 is SGHAT and CDR2 is FQDESV (reference sequence). V dropped 6 bases and J dropped 3; count of bases not matched to a gene: 9. The CDR3: CASRLGGRETDTQYF. The CDR3 DNA reads TGTGCCAGCAGGCTAGGTGGGCGGGAGACAGATACGCAGTATTTT. Using reference TRBV11-1 and TRBJ2-3 for the parts outside the CDR3, the full variable domain is EAEVAQSPRYKITEKSQAVAFWCDPISGHATLYWYRQILGQGPELLVQFQDESVVDDSQLPKDRFSAERLKGVDSTLKIQPAELGDSAMYLCASRLGGRETDTQYFGPGTRLTVL.

In the case of this clone: The sample holds other DNA sequences that translate to the same CDR3. The rearrangement joins TRBV4-3 to TRBJ2-1; D remains unclear. The CDR3 loop spans 14 amino acids. The V and J ends lost 4 bases and 0 bases respectively, with 7 bases between them. Germline V gives CDR1 LGHNA, CDR2 YSLEER. The CDR3 is CASSRDYSYNEQFF. As DNA, the CDR3 is TGCGCCAGCAGCCGAGATTACTCCTACAATGAGCAGTTCTTC.

This clone was found once. The V gene is TRBV4-1, the J gene TRBJ2-1, with 8 nucleotides matching TRBD1. Germline values: CDR1 MGHRA, CDR2 YSYEKL. Trimming at V came to 1 base and at J to 8 bases, leaving 7 bases not matched to a gene. CDR3 length equals 15 residues. This CDR3 is CASSQVRGQGDEQFF. Written as DNA, the CDR3 is TGCGCCAGCAGCCAAGTACGCGGACAGGGTGATGAGCAGTTCTTC.

In regard to this clone: At one end, the junction sequence differs from germline, possibly due to a read error. This chain connects TRBV6-5 to TRBJ1-5, with TRBD1 matching 9 bases. The CDR3 has 14 residues. Germline CDR1 reads MNHEY; CDR2 reads SVGAGI. CDR3 DNA sequence: TGTGCCAGCAGTCTCACAGGGGGCAACCAGCCCCAGCATTTT. Encoded protein: CASSLTGGNQPQHF.

The chain combines TRBV7-2 with TRBJ2-7; 9 bases fit TRBD2. The V gene's germline CDR1 is SGHTA and CDR2 FQGNSA. CDR3 size: 15 residues. J gave up 0 bases and V 5 bases, and 5 bases lay outside the gene matches. The CDR3 sequence: CASSRTSASSYEQYF. CDR3 nucleotides: TGTGCCAGCAGCCGGACTAGCGCCTCCTCCTACGAGCAGTACTTC.

The chain recombines TRBV4-3 with TRBJ1-4; 12 bases match TRBD1. The V gene's germline CDR1 is LGHNA and CDR2 YSLEER. This CDR3 region has 14 residues. V shed 0 bases, J shed 17 bases, and the junction held 7 bases outside the gene matches. The DNA of the CDR3 is TGCGCCAGCAGCCAAGATTTAGGGACAGGGGGCCCCTTTTTT. Translation gives CASSQDLGTGGPFF.

V is TRBV19 and J is TRBJ1-5; D is uncertain. V dropped 1 base and J dropped 3 bases, with 7 bases sitting between them. Germline assignment: CDR1 LNHDA and CDR2 SQIVND (reference sequence). This CDR3 contains 14 residues. CDR3 nucleotide sequence: TGTGCCAGTAGTATAGTACTGGACAATCAGCCCCAGCATTTT. Amino acids: CASSIVLDNQPQHF. The full variable domain, rest sourced from reference TRBV19 and TRBJ1-5, is DGGITQSPKYLFRKEGQNVTLSCEQNLNHDAMYWYRQDPGQGLRLIYYSQIVNDFQKGDIAEGYSVSREKKESFPLTVTSAQKNPTAFYLCASSIVLDNQPQHFGDGTRLSIL.

In this sample, this clone turned up a few times. The V and J genes are TRBV12-5 and TRBJ2-1; the match to TRBD2 covers 9 bases. CDR3 size: 16 residues. V dropped 7 bases and J dropped 2; count of bases not matched to a gene: 9. Germline CDR1 and CDR2: LGHNT and FRNRAP. Here the CDR3 reads CASAGAAGGPYNEQFF. CDR3 bases: TGTGCTAGTGCCGGGGCGGCGGGAGGGCCCTACAATGAGCAGTTCTTC. The full variable domain, in which reference TRBV12-5 and TRBJ2-1 provide the parts outside the CDR3, is DARVTQTPRHKVTEMGQEVTMRCQPILGHNTVFWYRQTMMQGLELLAYFRNRAPLDDSGMPKDRFSAEMPDATLATLKIQPSEPRDSAVYFCASAGAAGGPYNEQFFGPGTRLTVL.

The chain employs TRBV20-1 and TRBJ2-2; D gene ambiguous. Germline CDR1 reads DFQATT; CDR2 reads SNEGSKA (reference sequence). The CDR3 contains 16 residues. Trimming pared 3 bases from V and 5 bases from J, leaving 19 bases between. Written as DNA, the CDR3 is TGCAGTGCTAGTATGACCGCTGGCCTAGGGACCGGGGAGCTGTTTTTT. Protein product: CSASMTAGLGTGELFF.

V usage is TRBV6-2 or TRBV6-3 and J usage is TRBJ2-3; D gene uncertain. The CDR3 has 14 amino acids. The germline V gene encodes CDR1 MNHEY and CDR2 SVGEGT. Trimming removed 6 bases at V and 0 bases at J, with 10 bases between. Written as DNA, the CDR3 is TGTGCCAGCAGCCAAGGCCGGAGCACAGATACGCAGTATTTT. Translating it yields CASSQGRSTDTQYF.

The chain recombines TRBV5-1 with TRBJ2-2; D ambiguous. This CDR3 contains 14 residues. V was shortened by 4 bases and J by 3 bases, with 10 bases between the two germline ends. Germline lookup yields CDR1 SGHRS and CDR2 YFSETQ. In DNA, the CDR3 is TGCGCCAGCAGCCGTGCAATCGACACCGGGGAGCTGTTTTTT. Its translation is CASSRAIDTGELFF.

The V call is TRBV7-6, the J call TRBJ1-6; TRBD1 is a possible D gene (5 bases). This CDR3 contains 13 residues. V was trimmed by 1 base and J by 8 bases, leaving 6 bases between them. CDR1 is SGHVS, CDR2 FNYEAQ, per germline. CDR3 sequence (DNA): TGTGCCAGCAGCTTAGGGGGGGATTCACCCCTCCACTTT. Translated, it gives CASSLGGDSPLHF.

This sequence joins TRBV6-1 and TRBJ2-7; weak D call: TRBD1 (5 bases). CDR3 length: 12 amino acids. Germline CDR1 is MNHNS and CDR2 is SASEGT. V lost 3 bases to trimming and J lost 3 bases, with 6 bases between them. Here the CDR3 DNA reads TGTGCCAGCAGTGAGCAGGGCTACGAGCAGTACTTC. This sequence encodes CASSEQGYEQYF.

This clone was observed a single time. The chain recombines TRBV28 with TRBJ1-5; possibly TRBD1 for D (5 bases). Germline-derived CDR1 and CDR2 are MDHEN and SYDVKM. V was clipped by 6 bases and J by 4 bases, with 16 bases between them. The CDR3 contains 15 residues. Here the CDR3 DNA reads TGTGCCAGCAGACCAACGGGACGAAGAAATCAGCCCCAGCATTTT. The encoded protein is CASRPTGRRNQPQHF.